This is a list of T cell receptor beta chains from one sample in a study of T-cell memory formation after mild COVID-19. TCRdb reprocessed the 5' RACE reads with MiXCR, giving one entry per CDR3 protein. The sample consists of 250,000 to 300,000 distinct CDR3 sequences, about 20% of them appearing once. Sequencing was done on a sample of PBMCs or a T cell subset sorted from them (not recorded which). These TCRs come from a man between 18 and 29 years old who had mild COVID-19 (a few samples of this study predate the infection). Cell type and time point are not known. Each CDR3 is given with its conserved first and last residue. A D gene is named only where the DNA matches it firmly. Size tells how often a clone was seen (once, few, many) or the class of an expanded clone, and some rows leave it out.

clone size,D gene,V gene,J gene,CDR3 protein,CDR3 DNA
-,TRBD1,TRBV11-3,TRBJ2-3,CASSLGQGLTDTQYF,TGTGCCAGCAGCCTCGGACAGGGACTCACAGATACGCAGTATTTT
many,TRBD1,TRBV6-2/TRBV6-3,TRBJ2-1,CASSPGTGGREQFF,TGTGCCAGCAGTCCCGGGACAGGGGGCCGTGAGCAGTTCTTC
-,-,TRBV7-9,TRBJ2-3,CASSLARLEDTQYF,TGTGCCAGCAGCTTAGCAAGGTTGGAAGATACGCAGTATTTT
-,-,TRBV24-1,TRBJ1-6,CATRQGGSPLHF,TGTGCCACCAGACAGGGAGGCTCACCCCTCCACTTT
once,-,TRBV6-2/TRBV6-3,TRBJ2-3,CASTRRGNTDTQYF,TGTGCCAGCACCCGACGGGGGAACACAGATACGCAGTATTTT
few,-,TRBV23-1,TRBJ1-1,CAISTPGPLDTEAFF,TGCGCCATTTCGACCCCAGGCCCCTTGGACACTGAAGCTTTCTTT
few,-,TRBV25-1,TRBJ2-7,CASSLTGTLYEQYF,TGTGCCAGCAGTCTGACGGGGACACTCTACGAGCAGTACTTC
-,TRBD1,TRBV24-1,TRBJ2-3,CATSDRSGTGSTDTQYF,TGTGCCACCAGTGATCGTTCCGGGACAGGGAGTACAGATACGCAGTATTTT
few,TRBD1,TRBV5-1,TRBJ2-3,CASSLEGAHTQYF,TGCGCCAGCAGCTTGGAGGGGGCTCATACGCAGTATTTT
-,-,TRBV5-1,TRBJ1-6,CASSFNRESPLHF,TGCGCCAGCAGTTTCAACAGGGAATCACCCCTCCACTTT
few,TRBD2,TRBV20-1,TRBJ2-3,CSPVGLGTDTQYF,TGCAGTCCGGTGGGACTAGGAACAGATACGCAGTATTTT
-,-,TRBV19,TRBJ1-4,CASTDTGSEKLFF,TGTGCCAGTACTGATACAGGGAGCGAAAAACTGTTTTTT
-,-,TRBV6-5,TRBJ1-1,CASTMNGGLNTEAFF,TGTGCCAGCACCATGAATGGGGGATTGAACACTGAAGCTTTCTTT
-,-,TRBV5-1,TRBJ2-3,CASSLEGGRGDTQYF,TGCGCCAGCAGCTTGGAGGGGGGCCGGGGAGATACGCAGTATTTT
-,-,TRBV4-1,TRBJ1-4,CASSPEEGSNEKLFF,TGCGCCAGCAGCCCGGAGGAGGGGAGTAATGAAAAACTGTTTTTT
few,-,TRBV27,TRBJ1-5,CASSSAGGQPQHF,TGTGCCAGCAGTTCTGCCGGGGGTCAGCCCCAGCATTTT
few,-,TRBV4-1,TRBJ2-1,CASSQGYLGYGEQFF,TGCGCCAGCAGCCAAGGTTACCTAGGGTATGGTGAGCAGTTCTTC
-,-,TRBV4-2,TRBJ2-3,CASSQVAGDTDTQYF,TGTGCCAGCAGCCAAGTGGCTGGGGACACAGATACGCAGTATTTT
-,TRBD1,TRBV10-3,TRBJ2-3,CAISELAGGFGPTQYF,TGTGCCATCAGTGAGTTGGCAGGGGGATTCGGGCCTACGCAGTATTTT
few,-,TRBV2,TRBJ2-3,CASTPPGGTDTQYF,TGTGCCAGCACCCCGCCCGGAGGCACAGATACGCAGTATTTT
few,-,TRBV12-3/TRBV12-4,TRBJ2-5,CASTWSRQETQYF,TGTGCCAGCACCTGGTCCAGGCAAGAGACCCAGTACTTC
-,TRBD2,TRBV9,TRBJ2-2,CASSGGGTKPGELFF,TGTGCCAGCAGCGGGGGGGGTACGAAGCCCGGGGAGCTGTTTTTT
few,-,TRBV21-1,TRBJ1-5,CASSTPVGREVNQPQHF,TGTGCCAGCAGCACCCCCGTGGGCAGGGAAGTCAATCAGCCCCAGCATTTT
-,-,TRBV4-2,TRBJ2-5,CASSQEHNPRETQYF,TGTGCCAGCAGCCAAGAGCATAACCCGCGAGAGACCCAGTACTTC